The following is a T cell receptor beta chain sequence with its context. This record belongs to a study of control samples from healthy donors and cancer patients. Sequenced by immunoSEQ multiplex PCR; TCRdb stores in-frame clones only, minus some. The sample contains 130,000 to 150,000 clones, more than 90% of which appear only once. Germline assignment: CDR1 SEHNR and CDR2 FQNEAQ (reference sequence). Deletions cut 4 bases from V and 0 bases from J, with 10 bases between. The CDR3 totals 15 residues. The chain carries TRBV7-9 and TRBJ1-3, with D unclear. The source of this sequence is a man aged 25-40 years in good health. Input material: blood. The CDR3 region is CASSSFINSGNTIYF. In DNA, the CDR3 is TGTGCCAGCAGCTCCTTCATAAACTCTGGAAACACCATATATTTT.